What follows are 19 T cell receptor beta chains derived from one specimen sequenced in a study of blood T cell repertoires in COVID-19. Repertoires were generated with immunoSEQ multiplex PCR, while TCRdb's copy carries only in-frame clones and drops some. The sample includes roughly 360,000 clones, roughly 90% of them seen just once. The sequenced sample was PBMCs or T cells enriched from blood (not recorded which). The origin of the receptors is a woman under 40 with acute COVID-19.

This chain joins TRBV10-3 and TRBJ1-5; possible D gene TRBD1, 6 bases. The V gene lost 0 bases and the J gene lost 7 bases, with 19 bases spanning the gap. Germline-derived CDR1 and CDR2 are ENHRY and SYGVKD. This CDR3 region has 17 residues. The CDR3 sequence: CAISESFSVGAGQPQHF. DNA of the CDR3: TGTGCCATCAGTGAGTCCTTCTCGGTGGGGGCCGGACAGCCCCAGCATTTT.

This clone was seen once. The chain is built from TRBV12-5 and TRBJ2-2, with a weak D call TRBD1 (6 bases). Per germline, CDR1 LGHNT and CDR2 FRNRAP. V lost 7 bases to trimming and J lost 2 bases, with 14 bases between them. This CDR3 has 15 residues. The CDR3 nucleotides are TGTGCTAGTGTCAAGGACAGTTTTAACACCGGGGAGCTGTTTTTT. Encoded protein: CASVKDSFNTGELFF.

This chain links TRBV27 with TRBJ2-2; 9 bases align to TRBD2. Trimming cost V 4 bases and J 7 bases; bases outside gene matches: 13. Germline CDR1 MNHEY, CDR2 SMNVEV (reference sequence). This CDR3 is built from 17 residues. CDR3 sequence reads: CASSSPHSGGIGGELFF. CDR3 coding DNA: TGTGCCAGCAGTTCCCCCCATAGCGGGGGAATCGGCGGGGAGCTGTTTTTT.

J is TRBJ1-2 and V is TRBV4-3; the match to TRBD1 covers 9 bases. Per germline, CDR1 LGHNA and CDR2 YSLEER. The V segment lost 0 bases and the J segment 4 bases; nucleotides outside the gene matches: 6. The CDR3 runs 16 residues. CDR3 sequence: CASSQEAQGAFYGYTF. Written as DNA, the CDR3 is TGCGCCAGCAGCCAAGAAGCACAGGGGGCTTTCTATGGCTACACCTTC.

CDR3 sequence reads: CASSLGPGGAFYNEQFF. In DNA form, the CDR3 reads TGTGCCAGCAGCTTAGGCCCTGGCGGGGCGTTCTACAATGAGCAGTTCTTC. This sequence joins TRBV11-2 and TRBJ2-1; perhaps TRBD2 as D (6 bases). The germline V gene encodes CDR1 SGHAT and CDR2 FQNNGV. This CDR3 has 17 residues. V lost 1 base and J lost 3, with 16 bases in between.

The chain uses TRBV19 and TRBJ1-5; maybe TRBD1 (5 bases). CDR3 length equals 15 residues. V was clipped by 4 bases and J by 2 bases, with 12 bases between them. The germline V gene encodes CDR1 LNHDA and CDR2 SQIVND (reference sequence). CDR3 nucleotide sequence: TGTGCCAGTAGTAGTGCGGGGGTTCGCAATCAGCCCCAGCATTTT. Translating gives CASSSAGVRNQPQHF. The complete variable domain, with remaining parts taken from reference TRBV19 and TRBJ1-5, reads DGGITQSPKYLFRKEGQNVTLSCEQNLNHDAMYWYRQDPGQGLRLIYYSQIVNDFQKGDIAEGYSVSREKKESFPLTVTSAQKNPTAFYLCASSSAGVRNQPQHFGDGTRLSIL.

The CDR3 protein is CSASEGAIRDGNQPQHF. CDR3 DNA: TGCAGTGCTAGTGAGGGGGCTATCAGGGATGGCAATCAGCCCCAGCATTTT. This chain joins TRBV20-1 and TRBJ1-5, with TRBD1 matching over 7 bases. The CDR3 spans 17 residues. Germline assignment: CDR1 DFQATT and CDR2 SNEGSKA (reference sequence). Germline trimming cut 3 bases from V and 2 bases from J; bases unmatched to any gene: 13.

This chain connects TRBV20-1 to TRBJ1-1, with D possibly matching TRBD1 (5 bases). The CDR3 is 12 amino acids. V gave up 3 bases and J gave up 8 bases, with 13 bases separating them. The germline V gene has CDR1 DFQATT and CDR2 SNEGSKA (reference sequence). The CDR3 nucleotides are TGCAGTGCTAGTCGGGGGTTGGGAGAAGCTTTCTTT. Protein product: CSASRGLGEAFF.

The J gene is TRBJ2-2, the V gene TRBV7-2; 7 nucleotides match TRBD2. V was clipped by 5 bases and J by 5 bases; unmatched bases: 11. This CDR3 has 16 amino acids. Germline CDR1 SGHTA, CDR2 FQGNSA. The CDR3 region is CASSQMGGRLTGELFF. Written as DNA, the CDR3 is TGTGCCAGCAGCCAAATGGGGGGGAGGTTAACCGGGGAGCTGTTTTTT.

J is TRBJ1-3 and V is TRBV3-1 (or the pseudogene TRBV3-2); weak D call: TRBD1 (6 bases). The germline CDR1 and CDR2 sequences are LGHDT and YNNKEL (reference sequence). This CDR3 is built from 14 residues. Trimming removed 4 bases at V and 4 bases at J, with 11 bases between. CDR3 sequence reads: CASSLRTEGNTIYF. Written as DNA, the CDR3 is TGTGCCAGCAGCCTGCGGACAGAAGGAAACACCATATATTTT.

This clone occurred a few times. The chain is built from TRBV2 and TRBJ2-3, with 8 nucleotides matching TRBD1. This CDR3 contains 14 residues. V trimming: 8 bases; J trimming: 1 base; junction bases outside the gene matches: 5. CDR1 is SNHLY and CDR2 is FYNNEI in the germline V gene. This chain's CDR3 is CASGPGGGTDTQYF. CDR3 DNA: TGTGCCAGCGGTCCAGGGGGCGGCACAGATACGCAGTATTTT.

The chain employs TRBV5-1 and TRBJ2-2, with 14 positions matching TRBD2. CDR1 is SGHRS and CDR2 is YFSETQ in the germline V gene. Trimming cost V 2 bases and J 1 base; bases outside gene matches: 4. The CDR3 contains 18 residues. CDR3 DNA sequence: TGCGCCAGCAGCTTTGGACTAGCGGGGGGCCAGAACACCGGGGAGCTGTTTTTT. As protein: CASSFGLAGGQNTGELFF.

The chain joins TRBV2 to TRBJ2-7; TRBD2 is a possible D gene (6 bases). The CDR3 has 11 residues. Germline CDR1 and CDR2: SNHLY and FYNNEI. Trimming removed 11 bases from V and 0 bases from J, with 8 bases in between. The CDR3 sequence: CARGSSYEQYF. The CDR3 DNA reads TGTGCCCGGGGGAGCTCCTACGAGCAGTACTTC. The complete variable domain, with remaining parts taken from reference TRBV2 and TRBJ2-7, reads EPEVTQTPSHQVTQMGQEVILRCVPISNHLYFYWYRQILGQKVEFLVSFYNNEISEKSEIFDDQFSVERPDGSNFTLKIRSTKLEDSAMYFCARGSSYEQYFGPGTRLTVT.

The chain recombines TRBV7-3 with TRBJ1-1; D unclear. Trimming shortened V by 3 bases and J by 0 bases, and 5 bases separated the two germline ends. Per germline, CDR1 SGHTA and CDR2 FQGTGA. The CDR3 length is 13 residues. The CDR3 here is CASSFSLNTEAFF. The CDR3 DNA sequence: TGTGCCAGCAGCTTTTCGTTGAACACTGAAGCTTTCTTT.

This clone was picked up one time. The chain uses TRBV5-1 and TRBJ2-2; 7 bases map to TRBD1. Germline V CDR1 and CDR2: SGHRS, YFSETQ. The CDR3 length is 16 residues. V was clipped by 4 bases and J by 6 bases; unmatched bases: 12. CDR3 protein: CASSPWTGRAAGELFF. CDR3 DNA sequence: TGCGCCAGCAGCCCCTGGACAGGCCGGGCCGCCGGGGAGCTGTTTTTT.

The J gene is TRBJ2-7, the V gene TRBV7-2; D gene ambiguous. This CDR3 has 14 residues. V was clipped by 1 base and J by 3 bases, with 10 bases between them. In germline, CDR1 is SGHTA, CDR2 FQGNSA. DNA of the CDR3: TGTGCCAGCAGCTTAGACCACAGTAGCTACGAGCAGTACTTC. As protein: CASSLDHSSYEQYF.

The chain carries TRBV12-3 or TRBV12-4 and TRBJ1-2; D is unclear. Deletions cut 2 bases from V and 6 bases from J, with 7 bases between. CDR3 length: 12 residues. This CDR3 reads CASSLRRNGYTF. Here the CDR3 DNA reads TGTGCCAGCAGTTTAAGGAGGAATGGCTACACCTTC.

This clone has more than one count but fewer than ten. Other DNA sequences of this sample code for an identical CDR3. The gene calls are TRBV5-1 and TRBJ1-1; perhaps TRBD1 as D (6 bases). This CDR3 has 14 amino acids. The V gene's germline CDR1 is SGHRS and CDR2 YFSETQ. V dropped 1 base and J dropped 4 bases, with 11 bases sitting between them. CDR3 coding DNA: TGCGCCAGCAGCTTGCCCGGGGGGCTCACTGAAGCTTTCTTT. Its translation is CASSLPGGLTEAFF.

This chain connects TRBV7-3 to TRBJ1-2, with 7 positions matching TRBD1. In germline, CDR1 is SGHTA, CDR2 FQGTGA. The CDR3 extends over 18 amino acids. The ends lost 5 bases at V and 5 bases at J; junction bases unmatched: 20. In DNA, the CDR3 is TGTGCCAGCAGCCCGGGGCCGGGACAGCTAATAGGAGGATATGGCTACACCTTC. Translating gives CASSPGPGQLIGGYGYTF.